The text below deals with one TCR beta chain. The antigen it recognizes is unknown. Base qualities were left out, and no much larger clone turns up one base away. Ficoll-Paque density gradient centrifugation was used to isolate PBMCs. This entry belongs to a study of T-cell memory formation after mild COVID-19 (dated by TCRdb to the early 2020s). At the level of the whole study: TCR sequence clusters from the two donors were largely donor specific. T-cell clones expanding and contracting after mild COVID-19 in two donors were tracked by longitudinal TCRalpha and TCRbeta repertoire sequencing. The cohort was made up of two young adult volunteers, one female and one male, who were previously healthy.

Study-wide findings and limitations: Some responding clones were detected in pre-infection memory, which suggested that pre-existing cross-reactive memory T cells had joined the SARS-CoV-2 response. Contracting CD4+ clones appeared mostly in the CM and EM memory subsets, whereas CD8+ clones were enriched in EMRA. Only two mild cases were covered in the study, and larger cohorts including severe cases with pre-infection samples were considered necessary. Clones that contracted from day 15 to 85 showed balanced CD4/CD8 phenotypes, whereas a second wave of clones that expanded from day 15 to 37 leaned towards CD4+. Whether the second-wave clones peaking on day 37 were SARS-CoV-2 specific was not confirmed.

These reads were obtained on an Illumina NovaSeq 6000. cDNA libraries for TCRalpha and TCRbeta were prepared by 5'RACE using constant-segment primers, with sample barcodes and unique molecular identifiers added. RNA was extracted from every sample with Trizol reagent. Library amplification was performed in two PCR steps, and a second sample barcode and Illumina TruSeq adapters were introduced in the second step. Sequencing of the libraries was done on an Illumina NovaSeq, producing 2 x 150 bp paired-end reads. The study's own analysis went as follows. The reads were demultiplexed and collapsed into UMI-guided consensus sequences using migec v1.2.7. Using mixcr v2.1.11, UMI consensuses were aligned to TRA and TRB V and J templates and then assembled into clonotypes. A clonotype was counted as expanded or contracted only when both edgeR and NoisET called the clonotype significant, with the noise models trained on biological replicates. For edgeR calls, the thresholds were a false discovery rate-adjusted p below 0.01 and a log2 fold-change of 1. PCA with hierarchical clustering of max-normalized trajectories of the 1000 most abundant clonotypes was used as exploratory dynamics analysis. Each responding clone was given a CD4 or CD8 phenotype based on the CD4+ and CD8+ repertoires, which had been sequenced separately. TCRdb reworked the public reads: Q25 trimming with fastp, MiXCR clone assembly, productive beta chains retained. Entries are consolidated by CDR3 protein sequence, retaining the most common genes and DNA. None of the V and J calls come from the authors' own analysis; TCRdb made them. The sample has approximately 580,000 distinct CDR3 sequences on record, about a fifth of them singletons. Of the sample, under 15% falls within the top ten clones.

The germline V gene (reference sequence) gives CDR1 as LNHDA and CDR2 as SQIVND. Inclusive of the bounding cysteine and phenylalanine, the CDR3 is 14 residues long. Of all the DNA, just the CDR3 is kept, 42 bases in frame from base 1. Compared with germline, V lacks 6 bases and J lacks 5 bases; bases without a gene match: 7. Sequencing input: PBMCs or a T cell subset sorted from them (not recorded which). The clonotype was recovered from an adult woman who had mild COVID-19 (a few samples of this study predate the infection). The sample titles of this study are shuffled in the database, so cell type and time point are left out; the donor was told from shared clones. In this chain, TRBV19 is recombined with TRBJ2-5; 9 central nucleotides agree with TRBD1. The DNA is as follows: TGTGCCAGTAGGAAGACAGGGGGTGGGGAGACCCAGTACTTC. Its translation reads: CASRKTGGGETQYF. Reference TRBV19 and TRBJ2-5 proteins supply the regions before and after the CDR3; the full variable domain is: DGGITQSPKYLFRKEGQNVTLSCEQNLNHDAMYWYRQDPGQGLRLIYYSQIVNDFQKGDIAEGYSVSREKKESFPLTVTSAQKNPTAFYLCASRKTGGGETQYFGPGTRLLVL.